A selection of T cell receptor beta chains follows, all from one sample in a study of CD8 T cells in Susac syndrome. TCRdb reprocessed the immunoSEQ multiplex PCR reads via MiXCR and lists one record per CDR3 protein. This repertoire shows roughly 200,000 distinct CDR3 sequences, approximately 96% found once; its top ten account for under 0.095%. Sample: CD4+ T cells from PBMCs. Source of these receptors: a human donor with multiple sclerosis. Each CDR3 is given with its conserved first and last residue. Fields, in order: J gene, D gene, CDR3 length, clone size, V gene, CDR3 DNA, CDR3 protein. A D gene is named only where the DNA matches it firmly. The size field is filled for only some rows; it gives once, few, many or a size class.

>TRBJ1-4|.|15|.|TRBV7-6
TGTGCCAGCAGCCCCTCCGGGGCGGCCAATGAAAAACTGTTTTTT
CASSPSGAANEKLFF
>TRBJ1-5|.|15|.|TRBV20-1
TGCAGTGCCCCCATGGGGCAGGGCAACAATCAGCCCCAGCATTTT
CSAPMGQGNNQPQHF
>TRBJ2-7|TRBD1|14|.|TRBV5-4
TGTGCCAGCAGCTTGCCACAGGGGGCGCGTGAGCAGTACTTC
CASSLPQGAREQYF
>TRBJ1-2|.|12|.|TRBV29-1
TGCAGCGTTGCGTCGGGGTACGGTGGCTACACCTTC
CSVASGYGGYTF
>TRBJ1-1|.|12|.|TRBV9
TGTGCCAGCAGCGTAGTTGGGGGAGTAGCTTTCTTT
CASSVVGGVAFF
>TRBJ1-6|TRBD1|15|.|TRBV5-6
TGTGCCAGCAGTACTGAAACAGGGGGAGAGTCACCCCTCCACTTT
CASSTETGGESPLHF
>TRBJ2-7|.|14|.|TRBV2
TGTGCCAGCAGGGCTTGGGGGAACTCCTACGAGCAGTACTTC
CASRAWGNSYEQYF
>TRBJ1-1|.|14|.|TRBV30
TGTGCCTGGAGTCAGGTGCTAGGCAGGGATGAAGCTTTCTTT
CAWSQVLGRDEAFF
>TRBJ1-1|.|14|.|TRBV7-8
TGTGCCAGCAGCTTAGAAGGATTTGGGGGTGAAGCTTTCTTT
CASSLEGFGGEAFF
>TRBJ1-3|.|15|.|TRBV28
TGTGCCAGCAGTTACCGGGGGCGGCTTGGAAACACCATATATTTT
CASSYRGRLGNTIYF
>TRBJ2-7|.|13|.|TRBV25-1
TGTGCCAGCAGCCGGCCCCCCAGCTACGAGCAGTACTTC
CASSRPPSYEQYF
>TRBJ2-1|.|14|.|TRBV30
TGTGCCTGGAGCGGGCAGTTAGGGCATGATGAGCAGTTCTTC
CAWSGQLGHDEQFF
>TRBJ2-7|.|15|.|TRBV30
TGTGCCTGGATTCCCTCCGGCAGGGTCTCCTACGAGCAGTACTTC
CAWIPSGRVSYEQYF
>TRBJ2-3|TRBD2|15|.|TRBV20-1
TGCAGTGCTACGTTACTAGCGGGGGTCGTGGTTGAGCAGTATTTT
CSATLLAGVVVEQYF
>TRBJ2-1|.|11|few|TRBV20-1
TGCAGTGCTAGTTTTTACAATGAGCAGTTCTTC
CSASFYNEQFF
>TRBJ2-3|.|12|.|TRBV20-1
TGCAGTGCTAGAGACGGGCCATCAGCGCAGTATTTT
CSARDGPSAQYF
>TRBJ2-5|TRBD2|16|.|TRBV24-1
TGTGCCACCAGTGATGGGCTAGCGGGGGGCCAAGAGACCCAGTACTTC
CATSDGLAGGQETQYF
>TRBJ2-7|.|10|.|TRBV7-9
TGTGCCAGCGGTATGACGGGGCAGTACTTC
CASGMTGQYF
>TRBJ1-1|TRBD1|13|.|TRBV19
TGTGCCAGTAGTGGACAGGGGATCACTGAAGCTTTCTTT
CASSGQGITEAFF
>TRBJ2-3|TRBD1|16|.|TRBV7-9
TGTGCCAGCAGCTCCCGGCACAGGGGGCACACAGATACGCAGTATTTT
CASSSRHRGHTDTQYF
>TRBJ2-3|TRBD2|16|.|TRBV28
TGTGCCAGCAGCGCCCCGGGACTAGAGATCACAGATACGCAGTATTTT
CASSAPGLEITDTQYF
>TRBJ2-1|.|13|.|TRBV3-1
TGTGCCAGCAGCCGCTCGGAGGGGTATGAGCAGTTCTTC
CASSRSEGYEQFF
>TRBJ2-1|.|14|.|TRBV5-6
TGTGCCAGCAGCTCCTTGACAGCATACAATGAGCAGTTCTTC
CASSSLTAYNEQFF
>TRBJ2-3|.|13|once|TRBV20-1
TGCAGTGCTAGGCTATTCTCCGCAGATACGCAGTATTTT
CSARLFSADTQYF
>TRBJ2-3|TRBD1|15|.|TRBV9
TGTGCCAGCAGCCGGGGGACAGGAAGCACAGATACGCAGTATTTT
CASSRGTGSTDTQYF
>TRBJ2-1|.|14|.|TRBV30
TGTGCCTGGAGACCGAGGGGCAGGTTGTTTGCGTCCGCCTTC
CAWRPRGRLFASAF
>TRBJ2-1|.|13|.|TRBV29-1
TGCAGCGTTGATACAGGCACTTACAATGAGCAGTTCTTC
CSVDTGTYNEQFF
>TRBJ2-3|TRBD2|13|.|TRBV29-1
TGCAGCGTTGCCTGGACTAGTAGCGATACGCAGTATTTT
CSVAWTSSDTQYF
>TRBJ2-3|.|20|.|TRBV4-3
TGCGCCAGCAGCCAAGATGATAAGGACAGTCTGATCCTTAGCACAGATACGCAGTATTTT
CASSQDDKDSLILSTDTQYF
>TRBJ1-4|.|13|.|TRBV6-1
TGTGCCAGCAGTGAAGCGCGACAATCCCTCCTGTTTTTT
CASSEARQSLLFF
>TRBJ2-5|.|12|.|TRBV7-6
TGTGCCAGCAGCCCGAGACAAGAGACCCAGTACTTC
CASSPRQETQYF
>TRBJ1-6|TRBD1|16|once|TRBV29-1
TGCAGCGTCGGTTCCCCGGGACAGGGAAACGATTCACCCCTCCACTTT
CSVGSPGQGNDSPLHF
>TRBJ2-7|.|16|.|TRBV7-9
TGTGCCAGCAGCCCTCGTCCGGGGGGCGACCCTAGGGAGCAGTACTTC
CASSPRPGGDPREQYF
>TRBJ1-5|TRBD1|17|once|TRBV30
TGTGCCTGGAGTGTACTCGGGCGGGGGGACAGAGGACAGCCCCAGCATTTT
CAWSVLGRGDRGQPQHF
>TRBJ1-1|.|12|.|TRBV3-1
TGTGCCAGCAGTTACCTTATAAGTGAAGCTTTCTTT
CASSYLISEAFF
>TRBJ2-3|.|11|.|TRBV30
TGTGCCTGGACCGGTGGGGGTACGCAGTATTTT
CAWTGGGTQYF
>TRBJ2-7|.|15|.|TRBV2
TGTGCCAGCAGTGAAGGGAGCAGGGGCGCCTACGAGCAGTACTTC
CASSEGSRGAYEQYF
>TRBJ2-1|.|13|.|TRBV9
TGTGCCAGCTCCATCGGAGAGCTCAATGAGCAGTTCTTC
CASSIGELNEQFF
>TRBJ1-2|TRBD1|13|.|TRBV29-1
TGCAGCGCTGGGACAGGCGCGGGATATGGCTACACCTTC
CSAGTGAGYGYTF
>TRBJ1-1|.|14|.|TRBV5-1
TGCGCCAGCAGCTTGAAAGGGGGATCCACTGAAGCTTTCTTT
CASSLKGGSTEAFF
>TRBJ1-1|.|15|.|TRBV3-1
TGTGCCAGCAGCCAAGTGTTACAGGCGAACACTGAAGCTTTCTTT
CASSQVLQANTEAFF
>TRBJ2-5|.|14|.|TRBV7-2
TGTGCCAGCAGCGCACCCCGAGCGAGGGAGACCCAGTACTTC
CASSAPRARETQYF
>TRBJ1-1|.|15|.|TRBV4-3
TGCGCCAGCAGCCAAGATTCCGGGCGAGGCGCTGAAGCTTTCTTT
CASSQDSGRGAEAFF
>TRBJ2-1|TRBD1|16|.|TRBV4-3
TGCGCCAGCAGCCAAGAAGTGACAGGGGTTATGGGTGAGCAGTTCTTC
CASSQEVTGVMGEQFF
>TRBJ2-7|.|13|.|TRBV28
TGTGCCAGCCAGGGGGAGGGGTTCTACGAGCAGTACTTC
CASQGEGFYEQYF
>TRBJ2-4|TRBD1|16|.|TRBV30
TGTGCCTGGAGTGTACCCAGGGGGCTTGGCAAAAACATTCAGTACTTC
CAWSVPRGLGKNIQYF
>TRBJ2-1|TRBD2|14|.|TRBV6-2/TRBV6-3
TGTGCCAGCAGTCGCGGGGGGGCCGACAATGAGCAGTTCTTC
CASSRGGADNEQFF
>TRBJ1-1|.|16|.|TRBV5-1
TGCGCCAGCAGCTTATCCCTTACAGGCCCGAACACTGAAGCTTTCTTT
CASSLSLTGPNTEAFF
>TRBJ2-7|.|17|.|TRBV23-1
TGCGCCAGCAGTCAACCGCCTTCGGGGCGGGGTTACGACGAGCAGTACTTC
CASSQPPSGRGYDEQYF
>TRBJ1-1|.|13|few|TRBV2
TGTGCCAGCTCCCTGCAGAGGAACACTGAAGCTTTCTTT
CASSLQRNTEAFF
>TRBJ2-2|.|15|.|TRBV7-2
TGTGCCAGCAGCTTAACCGGTGGGAGCACCGGGGAGCTGTTTTTT
CASSLTGGSTGELFF
>TRBJ2-1|.|14|.|TRBV28
TGTGCCAGCAGGAGCGCGTCCGCTTACAATGAGCAGTTCTTC
CASRSASAYNEQFF
>TRBJ1-5|.|15|.|TRBV7-8
TGTGCCAGCAGCTTAGCGGAACAGTACAATCAGCCCCAGCATTTT
CASSLAEQYNQPQHF
>TRBJ2-1|.|12|.|TRBV21-1
TGTGCCAGCAGCAAAGTAAGGACGGAGCAGTTCTTC
CASSKVRTEQFF
>TRBJ2-5|.|13|.|TRBV7-2
TGTGCCAGCAGCTTCGCCTCTTGGGAGACCCAGTACTTC
CASSFASWETQYF
>TRBJ2-3|.|14|.|TRBV2
TGTGCCAGCCTGCTAGGACCAAGCACAGATACGCAGTATTTT
CASLLGPSTDTQYF
>TRBJ2-1|.|16|.|TRBV6-1
TGTGCCAGCAGTGAAGCCCGGGGCGACTCCTACAATGAGCAGTTCTTC
CASSEARGDSYNEQFF
>TRBJ1-1|.|13|.|TRBV9
TGTGCCAGCAGCTCCACCGGAGTACTCCAAACTTTCTTT
CASSSTGVLQTFF
>TRBJ1-3|.|12|.|TRBV12-3/TRBV12-4
TGTGCCAGCAGTTTAGCGTTAAACACCATATATTTT
CASSLALNTIYF
>TRBJ1-4|TRBD1|14|.|TRBV4-3
TGCGCCAGCAGCCGCCGACAGGGGGTAGAAAAACTGTTTTTT
CASSRRQGVEKLFF